This T cell receptor beta chain was retrieved from a study of metastatic and nonmetastatic thyroid tumors. Study overall: Across blood and tumor or nodule tissue, repertoires from malignant and benign thyroid patients were compared with one another. The study's findings and limits: Patients with malignant thyroid tumors reportedly had significantly higher TCR beta diversity than those with benign nodules, in blood and tumor.

Original handling: Using the CDR3 differences seen across clinicopathological groups, the authors built a distant-metastasis classifier for papillary thyroid cancer, which was meant to discriminate distant-metastatic patients. Using MiXCR, TCRdb reanalyzed the PCR reads. The V and J calls were determined by TCRdb, not by the authors. The sample records under 20,000 clones, about 28% being singletons. Every patient underwent thyroid surgery untreated. The V gene end was trimmed by 8 bases and the J gene end by 0 bases; junction bases not matched to a gene: 6. There are 14 residues in the CDR3. Germline V gene lookup returns CDR1 SGHRS and CDR2 YFSETQ. This clone was recorded a few times. Antigen: not known.

The sample consisted of tumor tissue. V gene TRBV5-1 combines with J gene TRBJ1-1; 8 positions agree with TRBD1. This TCR derives from a female donor with papillary thyroid cancer or a benign thyroid nodule (not recorded which). Some clones in this sample may be carry-over from other donors' samples. The CDR3 here is CASTGGNLNTEAFF. The CDR3 coding sequence is TGCGCCAGTACAGGGGGAAATTTGAACACTGAAGCTTTCTTT. Variable domain in full (rest from reference TRBV5-1 and TRBJ1-1): KAGVTQTPRYLIKTRGQQVTLSCSPISGHRSVSWYQQTPGQGLQFLFEYFSETQRNKGNFPGRFSGRQFSNSRSEMNVSTLELGDSALYLCASTGGNLNTEAFFGQGTRLTVV.